This T cell receptor (beta chain) was profiled in a study of blood T cell repertoires in COVID-19. Study as a whole: From the United States, Italy and Spain came samples of acute and convalescent COVID-19. PBMCs, B-cell-depleted T cells, or T cells provided the cDNA or gDNA that made up the material.

Per the germline V gene, CDR1 is SEHNR and CDR2 is FQNEAQ (reference sequence). V shed 5 bases and J 0 bases; nucleotides not matched to a gene: 6. The CDR3 is made up of 15 amino acids. Source study methods: How many nucleated cells were present was estimated from reference gene primer amplification. Clones were sequenced by immunoSEQ multiplex PCR, and TCRdb holds only the in-frame ones, with some missing. V, J and clone size were drawn from that table, and D and trimming were deduced from the DNA. The data show 390,000 or so clones, around 86% seen once. The rearrangement joins TRBV7-9 to TRBJ2-7, with 8 positions matching TRBD1. The clonotype originates from a woman under 40 with active or convalescent COVID-19. The sample consisted of peripheral blood. As DNA, the CDR3 is TGTGCCAGCAGCCAGGACAGGGATATCTCCTACGAGCAGTACTTC. This sequence encodes CASSQDRDISYEQYF. The full variable domain, rest sourced from reference TRBV7-9 and TRBJ2-7, is DTGVSQNPRHKITKRGQNVTFRCDPISEHNRLYWYRQTLGQGPEFLTYFQNEAQLEKSRLLSDRFSAERPKGSFSTLEIQRTEQGDSAMYLCASSQDRDISYEQYFGPGTRLTVT.